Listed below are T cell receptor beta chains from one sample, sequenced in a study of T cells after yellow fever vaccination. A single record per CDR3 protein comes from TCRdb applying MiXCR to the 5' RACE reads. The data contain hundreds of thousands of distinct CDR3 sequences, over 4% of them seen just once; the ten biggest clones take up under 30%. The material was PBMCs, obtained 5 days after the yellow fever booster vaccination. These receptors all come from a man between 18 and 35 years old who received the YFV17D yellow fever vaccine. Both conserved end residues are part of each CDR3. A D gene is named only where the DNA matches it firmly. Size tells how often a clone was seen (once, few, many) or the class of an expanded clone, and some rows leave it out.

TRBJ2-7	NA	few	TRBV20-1	CSARDHSEQYF	TGCAGTGCTAGAGATCATTCAGAGCAGTACTTC
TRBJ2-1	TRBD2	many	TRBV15	CATSRGGAGGDEQFF	TGTGCCACCAGCAGAGGAGGAGCGGGGGGTGATGAGCAGTTCTTC
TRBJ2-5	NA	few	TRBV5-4	CASSGKDSEETQYF	TGTGCCAGCAGCGGAAAGGACAGTGAAGAGACCCAGTACTTC
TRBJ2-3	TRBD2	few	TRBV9	CASSDRSSGGSTDTQYF	TGTGCCAGCAGCGACCGTTCTAGCGGGGGTAGCACAGATACGCAGTATTTT
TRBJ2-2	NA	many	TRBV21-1	CASSIGDRGRPGELFF	TGTGCCAGCAGCATTGGTGACAGGGGGCGACCCGGGGAGCTGTTTTTT
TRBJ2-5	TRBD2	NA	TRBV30	CAWGTGGAGETQYF	TGTGCCTGGGGGACCGGGGGGGCCGGTGAGACCCAGTACTTC
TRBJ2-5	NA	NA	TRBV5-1	CASSLVPPDGAETQYF	TGCGCCAGCAGCTTGGTCCCACCGGACGGGGCAGAGACCCAGTACTTC
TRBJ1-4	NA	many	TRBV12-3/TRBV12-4	CASSLALRGEKLFF	TGTGCCAGCAGTCTTGCCCTGAGGGGGGAAAAACTGTTTTTT
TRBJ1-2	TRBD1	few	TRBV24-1	CATSDPKTGEGGYTF	TGTGCCACCAGTGATCCCAAGACAGGGGAAGGTGGCTACACCTTC
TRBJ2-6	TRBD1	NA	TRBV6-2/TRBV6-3	CASRTRYRGPGSGANVLTF	TGTGCCAGCAGAACCCGCTACAGGGGGCCCGGCTCTGGGGCCAACGTCCTGACTTTC
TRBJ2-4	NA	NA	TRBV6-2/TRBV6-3	CASSYGWQTIQYF	TGTGCCAGCAGTTACGGGTGGCAAACCATTCAGTACTTC
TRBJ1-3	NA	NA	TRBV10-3	CAISPGGGSGNTIYF	TGTGCCATCAGCCCCGGGGGGGGCTCTGGAAACACCATATATTTT
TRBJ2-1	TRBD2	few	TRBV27	CASTLLAGGLNEQFF	TGTGCCAGCACGTTGTTAGCGGGGGGGCTCAATGAGCAGTTCTTC
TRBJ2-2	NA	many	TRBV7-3	CASSLISHGELFF	TGTGCCAGCAGCTTAATTAGCCACGGGGAGCTGTTTTTT
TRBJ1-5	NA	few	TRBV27	CASSITDSYQPQHF	TGTGCCAGCTCCATCACCGACAGTTATCAGCCCCAGCATTTT